This entry is about one T cell receptor beta chain. Selected positively for CCR7 and CD45RO-negative, naive CD8 cells excluded terminally differentiated effector memory CD45RA+ cells. This entry is derived from a study of shared clonotypes between healthy human individuals. Repertoires were generated with immunoSEQ multiplex PCR, while TCRdb's copy carries only in-frame clones and drops some. The data contain some 800,000 clones, around 93% of them singletons. The CDR3 length is 14 residues. Germline CDR1 SGHRS, CDR2 YFSETQ. The V gene end was trimmed by 4 bases and the J gene end by 6 bases; junction bases not matched to a gene: 7.

The chain recombines TRBV5-1 with TRBJ2-1; 7 bases agree with TRBD2. This sequence originates from a man aged 25-45 years in good health. The sequenced material came from naive CD8+ T cells sorted from blood. The CDR3 coding sequence is TGCGCCAGCAGCCTGACTAGCTCCCTCAATGAGCAGTTCTTC. It is translated as CASSLTSSLNEQFF.